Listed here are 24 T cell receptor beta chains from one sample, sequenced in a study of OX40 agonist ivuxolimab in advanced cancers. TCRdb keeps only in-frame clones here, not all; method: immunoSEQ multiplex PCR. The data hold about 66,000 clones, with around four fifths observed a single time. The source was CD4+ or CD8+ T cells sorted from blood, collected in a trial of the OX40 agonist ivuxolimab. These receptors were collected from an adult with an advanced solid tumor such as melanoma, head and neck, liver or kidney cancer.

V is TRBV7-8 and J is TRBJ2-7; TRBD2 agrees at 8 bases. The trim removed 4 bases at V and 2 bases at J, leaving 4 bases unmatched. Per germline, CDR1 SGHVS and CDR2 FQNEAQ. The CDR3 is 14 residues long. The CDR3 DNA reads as TGTGCCAGCAGCTCGAGCGGGGGCCCCTACGAGCAGTACTTC. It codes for CASSSSGGPYEQYF. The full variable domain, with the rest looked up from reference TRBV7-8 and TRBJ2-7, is GAGVSQSPRYKVAKRGQDVALRCDPISGHVSLFWYQQALGQGPEFLTYFQNEAQLDKSGLPSDRFFAERPEGSVSTLKIQRTQQEDSAVYLCASSSSGGPYEQYFGPGTRLTVT.

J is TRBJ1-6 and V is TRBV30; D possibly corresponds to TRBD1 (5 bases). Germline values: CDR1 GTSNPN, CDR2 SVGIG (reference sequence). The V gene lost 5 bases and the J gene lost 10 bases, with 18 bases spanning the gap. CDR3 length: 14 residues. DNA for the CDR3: TGTGCCTGGTGTGGGTCCGGGGGTAACTCACCCCTCCACTTT. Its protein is CAWCGSGGNSPLHF.

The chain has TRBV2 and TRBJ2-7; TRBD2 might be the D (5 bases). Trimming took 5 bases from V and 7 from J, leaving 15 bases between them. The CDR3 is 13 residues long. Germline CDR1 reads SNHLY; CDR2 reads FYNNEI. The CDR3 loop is CASSPRSVGEQYF. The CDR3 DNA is TGTGCCAGCAGTCCCCGTAGCGTAGGGGAGCAGTACTTC.

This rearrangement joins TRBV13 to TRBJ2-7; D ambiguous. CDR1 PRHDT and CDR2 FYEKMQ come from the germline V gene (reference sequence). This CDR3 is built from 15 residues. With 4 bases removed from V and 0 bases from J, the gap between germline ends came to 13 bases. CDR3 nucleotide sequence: TGTGCCAGCAGCTCCCTGGTCCAAAACTCCTACGAGCAGTACTTC. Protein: CASSSLVQNSYEQYF.

CDR3 DNA: TGCGCCAGCAGCCCCGGTCGTGCAGCATACGAGCAGTACTTC. Translation gives CASSPGRAAYEQYF. The V gene is TRBV5-1, the J gene TRBJ2-7; D uncertain. The CDR3 covers 14 residues. Trimming shortened V by 4 bases and J by 4 bases, and 15 bases separated the two germline ends. Germline CDR1 and CDR2: SGHRS and YFSETQ. The variable domain in full, completed from reference TRBV5-1 and TRBJ2-7, reads KAGVTQTPRYLIKTRGQQVTLSCSPISGHRSVSWYQQTPGQGLQFLFEYFSETQRNKGNFPGRFSGRQFSNSRSEMNVSTLELGDSALYLCASSPGRAAYEQYFGPGTRLTVT.

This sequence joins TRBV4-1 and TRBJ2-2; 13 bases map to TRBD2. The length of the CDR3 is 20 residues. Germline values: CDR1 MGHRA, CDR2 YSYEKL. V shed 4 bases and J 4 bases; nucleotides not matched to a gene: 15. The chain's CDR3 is CASSPLLAGGRLSITGELFF. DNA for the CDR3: TGCGCCAGCAGCCCCCTACTAGCGGGAGGGAGATTAAGTATCACCGGGGAGCTGTTTTTT.

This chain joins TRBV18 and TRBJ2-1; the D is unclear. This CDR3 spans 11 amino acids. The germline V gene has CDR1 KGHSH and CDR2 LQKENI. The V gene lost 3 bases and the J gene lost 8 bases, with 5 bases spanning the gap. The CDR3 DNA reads TGTGCCAGCTCACCTAGGGATGAGCAGTTCTTC. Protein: CASSPRDEQFF. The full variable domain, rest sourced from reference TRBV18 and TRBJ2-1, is NAGVMQNPRHLVRRRGQEARLRCSPMKGHSHVYWYRQLPEEGLKFMVYLQKENIIDESGMPKERFSAEFPKEGPSILRIQQVVRGDSAAYFCASSPRDEQFFGPGTRLTVL.

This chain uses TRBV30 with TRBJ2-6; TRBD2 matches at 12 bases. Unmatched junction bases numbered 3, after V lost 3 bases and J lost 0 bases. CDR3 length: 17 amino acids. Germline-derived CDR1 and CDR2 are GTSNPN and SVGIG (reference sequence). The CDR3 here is CAWRGLAGFSGANVLTF. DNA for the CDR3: TGTGCCTGGAGGGGACTAGCGGGCTTCTCTGGGGCCAACGTCCTGACTTTC. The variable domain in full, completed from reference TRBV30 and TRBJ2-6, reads SQTIHQWPATLVQPVGSPLSLECTVEGTSNPNLYWYRQAAGRGLQLLFYSVGIGQISSEVPQNLSASRPQDRQFILSSKKLLLSDSGFYLCAWRGLAGFSGANVLTFGAGSRLTVL.

The CDR3 region is CASSMSPGQMNTGELFF. CDR3 in DNA: TGTGCCAGTAGTATGTCCCCGGGACAGATGAACACCGGGGAGCTGTTTTTT. The genes are TRBV19 and TRBJ2-2; 7 bases map to TRBD1. The CDR3 length is 17 residues. CDR1 is LNHDA, CDR2 SQIVND, per germline (reference sequence). J gave up 1 base and V 3 bases, and 8 bases lay outside the gene matches.

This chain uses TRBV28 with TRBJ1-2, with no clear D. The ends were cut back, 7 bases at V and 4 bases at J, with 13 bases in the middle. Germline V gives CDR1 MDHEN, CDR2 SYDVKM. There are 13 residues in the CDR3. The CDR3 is CASNPTNPYGYTF. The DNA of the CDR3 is TGTGCCAGCAATCCCACCAATCCCTATGGCTACACCTTC.

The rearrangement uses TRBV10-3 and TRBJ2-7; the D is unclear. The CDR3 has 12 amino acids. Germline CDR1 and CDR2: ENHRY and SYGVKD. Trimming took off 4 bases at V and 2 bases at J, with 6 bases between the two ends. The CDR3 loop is CAISVETYEQYF. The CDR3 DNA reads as TGTGCCATCAGTGTAGAAACCTACGAGCAGTACTTC.

In DNA, the CDR3 is TGTGCCAGCAGGATGGCAGGGGCAGATGGAAACACCATATATTTT. Encoded protein: CASRMAGADGNTIYF. This rearrangement joins TRBV27 to TRBJ1-3; tentative D call: TRBD1 (6 bases). CDR1 is MNHEY, CDR2 SMNVEV, per germline (reference sequence). The CDR3 totals 15 residues. Between the trimmed V and J ends, which lost 6 bases and 3 bases, there was a span of 15 bases.

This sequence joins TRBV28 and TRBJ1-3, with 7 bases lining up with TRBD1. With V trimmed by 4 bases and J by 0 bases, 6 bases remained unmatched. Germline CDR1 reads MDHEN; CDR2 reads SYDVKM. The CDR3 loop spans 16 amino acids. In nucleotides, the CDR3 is TGTGCCAGCAGTTCAGGACAGGTGTACTCTGGAAACACCATATATTTT. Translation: CASSSGQVYSGNTIYF. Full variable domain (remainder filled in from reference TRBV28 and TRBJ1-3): DVKVTQSSRYLVKRTGEKVFLECVQDMDHENMFWYRQDPGLGLRLIYFSYDVKMKEKGDIPEGYSVSREKKERFSLILESASTNQTSMYLCASSSGQVYSGNTIYFGEGSWLTVV.

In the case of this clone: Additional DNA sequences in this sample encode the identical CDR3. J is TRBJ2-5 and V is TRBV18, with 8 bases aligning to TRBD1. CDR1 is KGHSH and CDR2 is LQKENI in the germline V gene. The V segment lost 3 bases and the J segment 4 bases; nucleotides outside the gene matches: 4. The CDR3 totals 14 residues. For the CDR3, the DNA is TGTGCCAGCTCACCTCAGGGGGCTCTAGAGACCCAGTACTTC. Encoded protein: CASSPQGALETQYF.

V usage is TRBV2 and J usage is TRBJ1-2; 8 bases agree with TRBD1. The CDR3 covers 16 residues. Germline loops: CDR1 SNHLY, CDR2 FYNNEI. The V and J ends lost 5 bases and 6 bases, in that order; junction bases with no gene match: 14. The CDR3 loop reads CASSRGQGSGPNGYTF. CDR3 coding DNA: TGTGCCAGCAGTCGAGGACAGGGTTCGGGCCCAAATGGCTACACCTTC.

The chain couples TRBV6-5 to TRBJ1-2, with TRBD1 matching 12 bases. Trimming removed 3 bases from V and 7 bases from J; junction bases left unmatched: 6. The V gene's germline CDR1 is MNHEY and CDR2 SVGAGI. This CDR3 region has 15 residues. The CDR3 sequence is CASSYSGTGGSGYTF. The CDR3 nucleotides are TGTGCCAGCAGTTATTCCGGGACAGGGGGCTCTGGCTACACCTTC.

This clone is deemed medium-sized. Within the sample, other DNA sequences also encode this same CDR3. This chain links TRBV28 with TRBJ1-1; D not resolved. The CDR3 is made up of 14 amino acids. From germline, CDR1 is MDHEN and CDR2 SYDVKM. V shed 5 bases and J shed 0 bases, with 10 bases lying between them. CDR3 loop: CASSVRVMNTEAFF. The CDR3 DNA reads TGTGCCAGCAGTGTACGCGTCATGAACACTGAAGCTTTCTTT. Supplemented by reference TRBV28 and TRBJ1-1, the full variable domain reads DVKVTQSSRYLVKRTGEKVFLECVQDMDHENMFWYRQDPGLGLRLIYFSYDVKMKEKGDIPEGYSVSREKKERFSLILESASTNQTSMYLCASSVRVMNTEAFFGQGTRLTVV.

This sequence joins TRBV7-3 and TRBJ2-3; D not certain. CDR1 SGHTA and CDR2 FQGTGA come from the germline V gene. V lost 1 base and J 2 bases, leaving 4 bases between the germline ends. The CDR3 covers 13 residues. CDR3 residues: CASSLMDTDTQYF. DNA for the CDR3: TGTGCCAGCAGCTTAATGGACACAGATACGCAGTATTTT.

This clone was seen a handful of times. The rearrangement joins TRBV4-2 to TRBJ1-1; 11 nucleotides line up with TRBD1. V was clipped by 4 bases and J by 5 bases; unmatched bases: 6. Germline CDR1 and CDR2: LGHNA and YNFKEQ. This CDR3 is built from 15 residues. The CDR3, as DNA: TGTGCCAGCAGCCGTGGACAGGGGGCGCTTACTGAAGCTTTCTTT. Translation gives CASSRGQGALTEAFF.

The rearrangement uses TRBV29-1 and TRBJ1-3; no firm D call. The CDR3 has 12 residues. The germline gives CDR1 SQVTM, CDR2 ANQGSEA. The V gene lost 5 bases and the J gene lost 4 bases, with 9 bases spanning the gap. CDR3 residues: CSVQPSGNTIYF. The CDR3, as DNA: TGCAGCGTTCAACCATCCGGAAACACCATATATTTT.

The DNA for the CDR3 is TGTGCCAGCAGTACGGACAGGGGGTCTTACGAGCAGTACTTC. Its translation: CASSTDRGSYEQYF. The gene calls are TRBV5-4 and TRBJ2-7, with 10 bases fitting TRBD1. This CDR3 spans 14 amino acids. Germline loops: CDR1 SGHNT, CDR2 YYREEE (reference sequence). V lost 5 bases and J lost 4; bases outside the gene matches: 6.

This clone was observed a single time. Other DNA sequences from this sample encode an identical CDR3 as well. Here the CDR3 reads CASSIDEGGNEQFF. The CDR3 DNA reads TGTGCCAGTAGTATAGATGAAGGGGGGAATGAGCAGTTCTTC. The V call is TRBV19, the J call TRBJ2-1, with D possibly being TRBD1 or TRBD2 (6 bases each). Germline values: CDR1 LNHDA, CDR2 SQIVND (reference sequence). The CDR3 is 14 amino acids. Trimming shortened V by 0 bases and J by 7 bases, and 10 bases separated the two germline ends.

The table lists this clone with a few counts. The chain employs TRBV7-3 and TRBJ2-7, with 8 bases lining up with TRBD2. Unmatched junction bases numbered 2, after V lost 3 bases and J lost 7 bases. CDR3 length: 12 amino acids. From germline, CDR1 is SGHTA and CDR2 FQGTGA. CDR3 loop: CASSLLAGEQYF. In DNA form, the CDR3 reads TGTGCCAGCAGCTTGTTAGCGGGGGAGCAGTACTTC.

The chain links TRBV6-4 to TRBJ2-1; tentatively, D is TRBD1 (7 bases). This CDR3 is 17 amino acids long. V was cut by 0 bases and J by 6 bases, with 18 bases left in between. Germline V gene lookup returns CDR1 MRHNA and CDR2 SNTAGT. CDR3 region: CASSDSRILEGANEQFF. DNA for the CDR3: TGTGCCAGCAGTGACTCACGAATTTTGGAGGGGGCCAATGAGCAGTTCTTC.